These 9 T cell receptor beta chains came from one sample sequenced in a study of vaccination and CD4 T cells after COVID-19. With the Oncomine TCR Beta short-read assay, DNA from cultured CD4+ T cells was sequenced. TCRdb fed the PCR reads into MiXCR, producing one record per CDR3 protein. The profile covers about 20,000 distinct CDR3 sequences, with around 45% appearing a single time and 4% to 4.5% taken by the ten largest. These TCRs' antigens remain unknown. Indicated treatment: approximately 9-day PBMC culture with coronavirus spike peptide pools or control peptides (ViraFEST assay). The sample was CD4+ T cells from blood, cultured in vitro, taken before SARS-CoV-2 vaccination. These TCRs come from a human donor who had recovered from COVID-19.

The V call is TRBV7-2, the J call TRBJ2-3; TRBD2 aligns across 8 bases. This CDR3 has 16 amino acids. Germline loops: CDR1 SGHTA, CDR2 FQGNSA. Trimming cost V 1 base and J 7 bases; bases outside gene matches: 10. The CDR3: CASSLVGTRYPNTQYF. CDR3 nucleotide sequence: TGTGCCAGCAGCTTAGTCGGGACTAGATATCCGAATACGCAGTATTTT.

The V call is TRBV5-1, the J call TRBJ1-5; no reliable D call. V lost 4 bases and J 6 bases, leaving 11 bases between the germline ends. This CDR3 has 13 residues. Per the germline V gene, CDR1 is SGHRS and CDR2 is YFSETQ. The CDR3 bases are TGCGCCAGCAGCCTGCGACCAAGTCAGCCCCAGCATTTT. It codes for CASSLRPSQPQHF.

V gene TRBV2 combines with J gene TRBJ1-5; perhaps TRBD1 as D (5 bases). Trimming removed 5 bases from V and 0 bases from J, with 11 bases in between. This CDR3 is 15 amino acids long. Germline CDR1 SNHLY, CDR2 FYNNEI. DNA of the CDR3: TGTGCCAGCAGTAGGGGACGCTATAGCAATCAGCCCCAGCATTTT. Its translation is CASSRGRYSNQPQHF.

About this clonotype: One junction end does not reproduce the germline sequence, and a read error may be involved. J is TRBJ1-5 and V is TRBV6-1; D gene uncertain. Germline assignment: CDR1 MNHNS and CDR2 SASEGT. This CDR3 spans 17 amino acids. CDR3 coding DNA: TGTGCCAGCAGTGAAAGCTTAGGAGGTATTGACAATCAGCCCCAGCAATTT. Translation: CASSESLGGIDNQPQQF.

V gene TRBV28 combines with J gene TRBJ2-3, with TRBD2 matching 13 bases. Per the germline V gene, CDR1 is MDHEN and CDR2 is SYDVKM. This CDR3 comprises 16 residues. Germline trimming cut 5 bases from V and 0 bases from J; bases unmatched to any gene: 2. The CDR3: CASSTSGRASTDTQYF. The CDR3 region has the DNA TGTGCCAGCAGTACTAGCGGGAGGGCTAGCACAGATACGCAGTATTTT.

The V gene is TRBV20-1, the J gene TRBJ1-6; no clear D gene. The germline V gene encodes CDR1 DFQATT and CDR2 SNEGSKA (reference sequence). Trimming removed 1 base at V and 0 bases at J, with 10 bases between. The CDR3 length is 16 residues. The CDR3 spells CSARGLSGSYNSPLHF. CDR3 DNA sequence: TGCAGTGCTAGAGGACTTTCGGGCTCCTATAATTCACCCCTCCACTTT.

The V gene is TRBV28, the J gene TRBJ1-2, with 9 bases fitting TRBD1. This CDR3 is built from 15 residues. With V trimmed by 5 bases and J by 4 bases, 8 bases remained unmatched. CDR1 is MDHEN and CDR2 is SYDVKM in the germline V gene. The CDR3 region has the DNA TGTGCCAGCAGTCCCCCGGGACAGGGCGTCTATGGCTACACCTTC. It codes for CASSPPGQGVYGYTF.

This sequence joins TRBV6-1 and TRBJ1-1, with D unclear. Trimming took off 6 bases at V and 5 bases at J, with 10 bases between the two ends. This CDR3 region has 12 residues. Germline values: CDR1 MNHNS, CDR2 SASEGT. The CDR3 region is CASSPVGTEAFF. The CDR3 region has the DNA TGTGCCAGCAGCCCCGTTGGGACTGAAGCTTTCTTT.

The chain couples TRBV25-1 to TRBJ2-7; no definite D call. The V and J ends lost 0 bases and 5 bases respectively, with 11 bases between them. Germline V gives CDR1 MGHDK, CDR2 SYGVNS. The CDR3 spans 14 residues. The DNA for the CDR3 is TGTGCCAGCAGTGAATACAAGGGAACCCACGAGCAGTACTTC. Translated: CASSEYKGTHEQYF.